Listed below are T cell receptor beta chains from one sample, sequenced in a study of early T cells in non-severe SARS-CoV-2 infection. Each CDR3 protein is one row after TCRdb ran MiXCR on the 5' RACE reads. This sample has 90,000 to 130,000 distinct CDR3 sequences, with around an eighth found just once. The sequenced sample was whole blood. These receptors all stem from an adult who was a healthcare worker with PCR-confirmed SARS-CoV-2 infection or an uninfected control (not recorded which). Each CDR3 is given with its conserved first and last residue. The order of the fields is CDR3 length, V gene, D gene, clone size, J gene, CDR3 DNA, CDR3 protein. The D gene is left open where the match is weak. The size entry is marked missing in some rows and otherwise reads once, few, many or a size class.

>14|TRBV11-1|-|-|TRBJ2-5
TGTGCCAGCAGCTTGGGCGGAACGCAAGAGACCCAGTACTTC
CASSLGGTQETQYF
>14|TRBV24-1|TRBD1|few|TRBJ2-7
TGTGCCACCAGTGATGGGACAGACCTCTACGAGCAGTACTTC
CATSDGTDLYEQYF
>15|TRBV7-9|TRBD1|many|TRBJ1-1
TGTGCCAGCAGCTTAGTCCAGGGGGCGAACACTGAAGCTTTCTTT
CASSLVQGANTEAFF
>15|TRBV20-1|-|-|TRBJ2-3
TGCAGTGCTAGAGATCGGGTGGACCACACAGATACGCAGTATTTT
CSARDRVDHTDTQYF
>14|TRBV24-1|TRBD2|many|TRBJ2-1
TGTGCCACCAGTCCAGCGGGATCATACAATGAGCAGTTCTTC
CATSPAGSYNEQFF
>12|TRBV6-5|-|few|TRBJ1-2
TGTGCCAGCACCCGCCCGGGCTATGGCTACACCTTC
CASTRPGYGYTF
>14|TRBV29-1|-|many|TRBJ2-1
TGCAGCGTTGTTGGCCAATATGCCTACAATGAGCAGTTCTTC
CSVVGQYAYNEQFF
>15|TRBV3-1|-|-|TRBJ1-3
TGTGCCAGCAGCCTTTATACAAAATCTGGAAACACCATATATTTT
CASSLYTKSGNTIYF
>14|TRBV18|-|-|TRBJ1-5
TGTGCCAGCTCACCACAGACAGGACGGCAGCCCCAGCATTTT
CASSPQTGRQPQHF
>18|TRBV27|TRBD2|few|TRBJ2-1
TGTGCCAGCAGTTCCCGGACTAGCGGGAAATCGCCCTACAATGAGCAGTTCTTC
CASSSRTSGKSPYNEQFF
>17|TRBV18|TRBD1|few|TRBJ2-7
TGTGCCAGCTCACCCACAGCTCGGGACAGGGGGCCCTACGAGCAGTACTTC
CASSPTARDRGPYEQYF